The 12 T cell receptor beta chains presented below share a single source sample, sequenced in a study of blood T cell repertoires in COVID-19. Profiled with immunoSEQ multiplex PCR; TCRdb holds only in-frame clones, not every one. The data show 60,000 to 70,000 clones, 76% seen once. Sequenced material: peripheral blood. The receptors were sampled from a woman aged 80 or over with acute or convalescent COVID-19.

V gene TRBV5-1 combines with J gene TRBJ1-2, with TRBD1 matching over 9 bases. Germline CDR1 is SGHRS and CDR2 is YFSETQ. J was trimmed by 6 bases and V by 0 bases; bases with no gene match: 3. This CDR3 region has 14 residues. Here the CDR3 DNA reads TGCGCCAGCAGCTTGGAAGGGACAGGGAATGGCTACACCTTC. Translating it yields CASSLEGTGNGYTF.

DNA for the CDR3: TGTGCCAGCAGTTACTCGTACAGAAACTATGGCTACACCTTC. Translating it yields CASSYSYRNYGYTF. The chain combines TRBV6-5 with TRBJ1-2; D unresolved. The CDR3 covers 14 residues. CDR1 and CDR2 from the germline V gene are MNHEY and SVGAGI. The V and J ends lost 0 bases and 2 bases respectively, with 7 bases between them.

The rearrangement joins TRBV2 to TRBJ2-3; TRBD1 aligns across 7 bases. Germline loops: CDR1 SNHLY, CDR2 FYNNEI. Trimming removed 10 bases from V and 4 bases from J; junction bases left unmatched: 8. This CDR3 contains 13 residues. The CDR3 DNA reads as TGTGCCAACACAGGGGCTGGGGCAGATACGCAGTATTTT. Its protein is CANTGAGADTQYF.

The rearrangement joins TRBV6-2 or TRBV6-3 to TRBJ1-1, with a possible D match to TRBD1 (5 bases). CDR3 size: 14 residues. Per the germline V gene, CDR1 is MNHEY and CDR2 is SVGEGT. V lost 6 bases and J 0 bases, leaving 11 bases between the germline ends. The CDR3 DNA sequence: TGTGCCAGCAGCACCAACAGGTTGAACACTGAAGCTTTCTTT. It is translated as CASSTNRLNTEAFF.

The chain carries TRBV7-9 and TRBJ2-3; 8 bases match TRBD2. The J segment lost 0 bases and the V segment lost 4 bases, leaving 15 bases of the junction unmatched. The germline gives CDR1 SEHNR, CDR2 FQNEAQ (reference sequence). There are 19 residues in the CDR3. The CDR3 sequence: CASSSQGTSGTASTDTQYF. In DNA form, the CDR3 reads TGTGCCAGCAGCTCCCAAGGCACTAGCGGTACTGCTAGCACAGATACGCAGTATTTT.

In this sample, this clone turned up a few times. The V call is TRBV2, the J call TRBJ1-2; D unclear. V gave up 4 bases and J gave up 0 bases, with 12 bases separating them. Germline assignment: CDR1 SNHLY and CDR2 FYNNEI. The CDR3 consists of 15 residues. The CDR3 nucleotides are TGTGCCAGCAGTGCATTGGCAGGCCCTAACTATGGCTACACCTTC. This codes for CASSALAGPNYGYTF.

The CDR3: CASSLEGAGGPGIQYF. The CDR3 bases are TGCGCCAGCAGCCTCGAGGGGGCGGGAGGGCCCGGCATTCAGTACTTC. This sequence joins TRBV5-1 and TRBJ2-4, with TRBD2 matching 9 bases. Per germline, CDR1 SGHRS and CDR2 YFSETQ. V lost 4 bases to trimming and J lost 9 bases; unmatched junction nucleotides: 14. There are 16 residues in the CDR3.

This rearrangement joins TRBV2 to TRBJ1-4; a weak D match, TRBD1 (5 bases). Germline V gene sequence: CDR1 SNHLY, CDR2 FYNNEI. CDR3 size: 14 residues. Trimming removed 6 bases from V and 5 bases from J, with 13 bases in between. As DNA, the CDR3 is TGTGCCAGCAGCGTAGGGGAATGGAATGAAAAACTGTTTTTT. Its protein is CASSVGEWNEKLFF. The whole variable domain, remainder taken from reference TRBV2 and TRBJ1-4, is EPEVTQTPSHQVTQMGQEVILRCVPISNHLYFYWYRQILGQKVEFLVSFYNNEISEKSEIFDDQFSVERPDGSNFTLKIRSTKLEDSAMYFCASSVGEWNEKLFFGSGTQLSVL.

The V and J genes are TRBV7-3 and TRBJ2-2; possibly TRBD2 for D (6 bases). V was pared by 3 bases and J by 5 bases, with 10 bases between. The CDR3 extends over 14 amino acids. Germline lookup yields CDR1 SGHTA and CDR2 FQGTGA. The DNA for the CDR3 is TGTGCCAGCAGCTTTGCCGGGACTACCGGGGAGCTGTTTTTT. As protein: CASSFAGTTGELFF.

The chain joins TRBV7-6 to TRBJ2-1; 7 bases map to TRBD1. The CDR3 has 17 amino acids. CDR1 is SGHVS, CDR2 FNYEAQ, per germline. After removal of 1 base from V and 0 bases from J, the junction contained 6 bases not matched to a gene. DNA of the CDR3: TGTGCCAGCAGCTTAGTCGTGGGACAGAGCTCCTACAATGAGCAGTTCTTC. This sequence encodes CASSLVVGQSSYNEQFF. The whole variable domain, filled in from reference TRBV7-6 and TRBJ2-1, reads GAGVSQSPRYKVTKRGQDVALRCDPISGHVSLYWYRQALGQGPEFLTYFNYEAQQDKSGLPNDRFSAERPEGSISTLTIQRTEQRDSAMYRCASSLVVGQSSYNEQFFGPGTRLTVL.

The chain has TRBV7-3 and TRBJ2-6; 8 nucleotides line up with TRBD2. Germline CDR1 is SGHTA and CDR2 is FQGTGA. This CDR3 has 16 residues. J gave up 2 bases and V 4 bases, and 4 bases lay outside the gene matches. CDR3 DNA sequence: TGTGCCAGCAGCTCCATAGCGGGAACTGGGGCCAACGTCCTGACTTTC. It is translated as CASSSIAGTGANVLTF. Filled out from reference TRBV7-3 and TRBJ2-6, the complete variable domain reads GAGVSQTPSNKVTEKGKYVELRCDPISGHTALYWYRQSLGQGPEFLIYFQGTGAADDSGLPNDRFFAVRPEGSVSTLKIQRTERGDSAVYLCASSSIAGTGANVLTFGAGSRLTVL.

The genes are TRBV28 and TRBJ1-3; 8 bases are shared with TRBD1. J was trimmed by 4 bases and V by 0 bases; bases with no gene match: 5. CDR3 length: 16 amino acids. CDR1 is MDHEN, CDR2 SYDVKM, per germline. CDR3 nucleotide sequence: TGTGCCAGCAGTTTATGGGACAGGGTGATGGGAAACACCATATATTTT. Its protein is CASSLWDRVMGNTIYF. Full variable domain (outside the CDR3, taken from reference TRBV28 and TRBJ1-3): DVKVTQSSRYLVKRTGEKVFLECVQDMDHENMFWYRQDPGLGLRLIYFSYDVKMKEKGDIPEGYSVSREKKERFSLILESASTNQTSMYLCASSLWDRVMGNTIYFGEGSWLTVV.